This TCR beta chain was recorded in a study of Ad26.COV2.S vaccination and SARS-CoV-2 variants. Treatment denoted: around 19 received Ad26.COV2.S at low or high dose, single or two shots; 5 received placebo; per-sample allocation not given. Collection of the samples took place on day 63 after the first injection of vaccine or placebo. CDR3 length: 17 amino acids. Clones were read by immunoSEQ multiplex PCR, and TCRdb kept only the in-frame ones, dropping some. The sample yields roughly 330,000 clones, roughly 88% seen once. The material was peripheral blood, obtained in a trial of Ad26.COV2.S vaccine versus placebo. This TCR was recovered from a person between 18 and 59 years old who received the Ad26.COV2.S COVID-19 vaccine or a placebo. The chain has TRBV12-1 and TRBJ2-1. TRBV12-1 is a recognized pseudogene. The CDR3: CARTSRMPPRLSNEQFF. The DNA for the CDR3 is TGTGCCAGGACCTCGAGAATGCCCCCGCGTTTATCCAATGAGCAGTTCTTC.